These T cell receptor beta chains were read from a single sample in a study of cytomegalovirus exposure and HLA in healthy donors. The table came from immunoSEQ multiplex PCR; TCRdb's copy has only in-frame clones and leaves some out. Of 150,000 to 160,000 clones listed, roughly 77% were seen once; the top ten hold over 6%. Sample: PBMCs. All receptors come from a man between 25 and 39 years old in good health and CMV-seropositive. Each CDR3 is given with its conserved first and last residue. The D gene is left open where the match is weak. The size of a clone is reported for some rows only, either as once, few or many, or as a class for expanded clones.

>-|TRBD1|TRBJ1-2|TRBV6-1
CASSEVQGTGPNYGYTF
TGTGCCAGCAGTGAAGTACAAGGGACAGGTCCTAACTATGGCTACACCTTC
>once|TRBD2|TRBJ2-1|TRBV18
CASSPRTSGTYNEQFF
TGTGCCAGCTCACCCCGGACTAGCGGGACCTACAATGAGCAGTTCTTC
>few|-|TRBJ2-6|TRBV5-4
CASSLGQPSGANVLTF
TGTGCCAGCAGCTTGGGACAGCCCTCTGGGGCCAACGTCCTGACTTTC
>few|-|TRBJ2-5|TRBV5-1
CASSSGDWQETQYF
TGCGCCAGCAGCTCGGGGGACTGGCAAGAGACCCAGTACTTC
>once|-|TRBJ1-5|TRBV2
CASRVNREGDNQPQHF
TGTGCCAGCAGAGTCAACAGGGAGGGTGACAATCAGCCCCAGCATTTT
>-|TRBD1|TRBJ2-1|TRBV18
CASRLETGYNEQFF
TGTGCCAGCCGACTGGAGACAGGGTATAATGAGCAGTTCTTC
>-|TRBD2|TRBJ2-7|TRBV6-5
CASSFILSGAEMGQYF
TGTGCCAGCAGTTTTATACTAAGCGGGGCCGAGATGGGGCAGTACTTC
>-|-|TRBJ2-3|TRBV7-2
CASSPRVFGTDTQYF
TGTGCCAGCAGCCCGCGGGTTTTCGGCACAGATACGCAGTATTTT
>-|-|TRBJ1-2|TRBV15
CATSWDITNYGYTF
TGTGCCACCAGCTGGGACATAACTAACTATGGCTACACCTTC
>-|-|TRBJ2-7|TRBV5-4
CASSLATGRSHEQYF
TGTGCCAGCAGCTTGGCCACAGGGAGAAGCCACGAGCAGTACTTC
>few|-|TRBJ2-7|TRBV11-2
CASSPIVGSNIYEQYF
TGTGCCAGCAGCCCCATTGTGGGGAGTAATATCTACGAGCAGTACTTC
>-|TRBD2|TRBJ2-5|TRBV9
CASSVYGGFQETQYF
TGTGCCAGCAGCGTCTACGGGGGGTTTCAAGAGACCCAGTACTTC
>-|TRBD1|TRBJ2-1|TRBV2
CASSVQGVGNEQFF
TGTGCCAGCAGTGTGCAGGGGGTGGGAAATGAGCAGTTCTTC
>-|-|TRBJ2-7|TRBV6-5
CASSYSLDSRYEQYF
TGTGCCAGCAGTTACTCCCTGGACAGCAGGTACGAGCAGTACTTC
>-|-|TRBJ2-7|TRBV19
CASSTTGTHEQYF
TGTGCCAGTAGTACCACAGGTACCCACGAGCAGTACTTC
>-|TRBD1|TRBJ1-4|TRBV30
CAWSGDRAGSEKLFF
TGTGCCTGGAGTGGGGACAGGGCCGGGAGCGAAAAACTGTTTTTT
>-|TRBD1|TRBJ1-5|TRBV6-1
CASSGDRNSNQPQHF
TGTGCCAGCAGTGGGGACAGAAATAGCAATCAGCCCCAGCATTTT
>-|-|TRBJ2-3|TRBV4-3
CASRAGVGLSIDTQYF
TGCGCCAGCAGGGCAGGTGTGGGCCTCTCGATCGATACGCAGTATTTT
>-|-|TRBJ2-2|TRBV21-1
CASTNRTGGNGTGELFF
TGTGCCAGCACCAATAGGACAGGGGGAAATGGGACCGGGGAGCTGTTTTTT
>-|TRBD1|TRBJ1-1|TRBV5-4
CASSFRDRGRAEAFF
TGTGCCAGCAGCTTCAGGGACAGGGGGAGGGCTGAAGCTTTCTTT
>-|-|TRBJ1-1|TRBV30
CAWSGHFRAEAFF
TGTGCCTGGAGTGGACATTTCCGAGCTGAAGCTTTCTTT
>-|-|TRBJ1-1|TRBV2
CATSRDSNTEAFF
TGTGCCACCTCCCGGGACTCGAACACTGAAGCTTTCTTT
>-|-|TRBJ1-2|TRBV15
CATTTGSGGYTF
TGTGCCACCACGACAGGCTCGGGTGGCTACACCTTC
>-|TRBD2|TRBJ2-1|TRBV2
CASSLAGGYNEQFF
TGTGCCAGCAGTTTAGCGGGGGGCTACAATGAGCAGTTCTTC
>-|-|TRBJ1-5|TRBV6-6
CASSYPEGAQHF
TGTGCCAGCAGTTACCCGGAGGGAGCCCAGCATTTT
>once|TRBD1|TRBJ2-3|TRBV5-1
CASSLSGGTSTDTQYF
TGCGCCAGCAGCTTGTCAGGGGGAACTAGCACAGATACGCAGTATTTT
>-|TRBD2|TRBJ2-7|TRBV11-2
CASSRTSGRYEQYF
TGTGCCAGCAGCCGGACTAGCGGGAGGTACGAGCAGTACTTC
>-|TRBD1|TRBJ2-2|TRBV4-1
CASSHSELRQGRNTGELFF
TGCGCCAGCAGCCACTCTGAATTAAGACAGGGGCGGAACACCGGGGAGCTGTTTTTT
>-|-|TRBJ1-5|TRBV10-3
CAISPEDSNQPQHF
TGTGCCATCAGTCCTGAGGATAGCAATCAGCCCCAGCATTTT
>-|-|TRBJ2-1|TRBV27
CASSPFTSYNEQFF
TGTGCCAGCAGTCCCTTCACTAGTTACAATGAGCAGTTCTTC
>-|-|TRBJ2-3|TRBV4-3
CASSQDLARGGGEVTDTQYF
TGCGCCAGCAGCCAAGATCTCGCCCGGGGAGGGGGAGAGGTAACAGATACGCAGTATTTT
>-|-|TRBJ2-7|TRBV2
CATILPSSYEQYF
TGTGCTACCATACTCCCTTCTTCCTACGAGCAGTACTTC
>-|-|TRBJ1-2|TRBV6-5
CASRFPGDRGYTF
TGTGCCAGCAGATTCCCCGGAGATCGGGGCTACACCTTC
>once|-|TRBJ1-1|TRBV2
CASSQGGNTEAFF
TGTGCCAGCTCTCAAGGGGGGAACACTGAAGCTTTCTTT
>-|-|TRBJ2-1|TRBV6-1
CASSVSEGEQFF
TGTGCCAGCAGTGTATCCGAGGGTGAGCAGTTCTTC
>-|-|TRBJ1-1|TRBV13
CASSPQGVTEAFF
TGTGCCAGCAGCCCACAGGGCGTCACTGAAGCTTTCTTT
>-|-|TRBJ2-7|TRBV27
CASSPTPSYEQYF
TGTGCCAGCAGCCCTACCCCCTCCTACGAGCAGTACTTC
>-|TRBD1|TRBJ1-5|TRBV27
CASSPTGGYSNQPQHF
TGTGCCAGCAGCCCGACAGGGGGTTATAGCAATCAGCCCCAGCATTTT
>-|-|TRBJ1-2|TRBV9
CASSVANGYGYTF
TGTGCCAGCAGCGTAGCTAACGGCTATGGCTACACCTTC
>-|TRBD1|TRBJ1-2|TRBV11-1
CASSSTGDYGYTF
TGTGCCAGCAGCTCTACAGGGGACTATGGCTACACCTTC
>-|TRBD1|TRBJ1-1|TRBV2
CASSPQGAQAEAFF
TGTGCCAGCAGTCCACAGGGGGCCCAGGCTGAAGCTTTCTTT
>-|-|TRBJ1-6|TRBV6-4
CASSEFRGNSPLHF
TGTGCCAGCAGTGAATTCCGAGGGAACTCACCCCTCCACTTT
>-|-|TRBJ1-2|TRBV19
CASSLGGGGYTF
TGTGCCAGTTCTTTAGGGGGTGGAGGCTACACCTTC
>few|-|TRBJ2-7|TRBV6-1
CASRKENYRSGEQYF
TGTGCCAGCAGGAAAGAAAATTACAGGTCGGGCGAGCAGTACTTC
>few|TRBD1|TRBJ1-5|TRBV5-1
CASSSTGDSNQPQHF
TGCGCCAGCAGCTCGACAGGGGATAGCAATCAGCCCCAGCATTTT
>-|-|TRBJ2-1|TRBV2
CASSDNPGGRYNEQFF
TGTGCCAGCAGTGATAACCCCGGAGGCCGCTACAATGAGCAGTTCTTC
>-|TRBD1|TRBJ2-1|TRBV19
CASSRDRGQNEQFF
TGTGCCAGTAGCCGGGACAGGGGGCAAAATGAGCAGTTCTTC
>-|-|TRBJ1-2|TRBV2
CASGSETGNYGYTF
TGTGCCAGCGGATCCGAAACAGGGAACTATGGCTACACCTTC
>-|TRBD1|TRBJ1-5|TRBV28
CASSPGTGSNQPQHF
TGTGCCAGCAGTCCAGGGACAGGTAGCAATCAGCCCCAGCATTTT
>-|-|TRBJ2-7|TRBV5-1
CASSLAGLGRFDEQYF
TGCGCCAGCAGCTTGGCCGGACTCGGAAGATTCGACGAGCAGTACTTC
>-|-|TRBJ2-7|TRBV11-2
CASSLGLGVYEQYF
TGTGCCAGCAGCTTAGGACTCGGGGTTTACGAGCAGTACTTC
>-|TRBD1|TRBJ1-5|TRBV15
CATSRIRLTGAYSNQPQHF
TGTGCCACCAGCAGGATACGACTCACAGGGGCCTATAGCAATCAGCCCCAGCATTTT
>-|TRBD1|TRBJ2-3|TRBV7-7
CASSQSSRQGADTQYF
TGTGCCAGCAGCCAGAGTTCCCGCCAGGGGGCAGATACGCAGTATTTT
>-|TRBD1|TRBJ1-4|TRBV19
CASNPGDRGRNEKLFF
TGTGCCAGTAACCCTGGGGACAGGGGGCGCAATGAAAAACTGTTTTTT
>-|-|TRBJ1-5|TRBV6-6
CASSYLADQPQHF
TGTGCCAGCAGTTACTTAGCGGATCAGCCCCAGCATTTT
>once|-|TRBJ2-2|TRBV2
CASSGGTNTGELFF
TGTGCCAGCAGTGGAGGGACAAACACCGGGGAGCTGTTTTTT
>-|TRBD1|TRBJ2-7|TRBV13
CASRPSDRGTYEQYF
TGTGCCAGCAGGCCCAGCGACAGGGGAACCTACGAGCAGTACTTC
>-|-|TRBJ2-1|TRBV12-5
CASGGQRSSYNEQFF
TGTGCTAGTGGTGGGCAGCGGAGCTCCTACAATGAGCAGTTCTTC
>once|TRBD2|TRBJ2-1|TRBV9
CASSALAGGDEQFF
TGTGCCAGCAGCGCGTTAGCGGGAGGGGATGAGCAGTTCTTC